This passage covers 30 T cell receptor beta chains from one sample sequenced in a study of T cell responses to AZD1222 COVID-19 vaccine. Measured with immunoSEQ multiplex PCR; TCRdb has only the in-frame clones, and not every one. The table includes about 120,000 clones, around 94% detected once. The starting material was peripheral blood, obtained on day 0 of AZD1222 vaccination. The receptors come from an adult in good health.

The rearrangement uses TRBV6-5 and TRBJ1-1, with a tentative D call TRBD1 (5 bases). CDR3 size: 14 residues. The germline V gene encodes CDR1 MNHEY and CDR2 SVGAGI. Trimming took off 6 bases at V and 7 bases at J, with 18 bases between the two ends. DNA for the CDR3: TGTGCCAGCAGCCGAGACGGTGGGGGAATTGAAGCTTTCTTT. Amino acids: CASSRDGGGIEAFF.

The rearrangement joins TRBV6-1 to TRBJ1-5, with D possibly TRBD1 on 5 matching bases. Deletions cut 1 base from V and 6 bases from J, with 10 bases between. This CDR3 contains 14 residues. Germline V lookup: CDR1 MNHNS, CDR2 SASEGT. CDR3 sequence: CASSEGGGTQPQHF. In DNA form, the CDR3 reads TGTGCCAGCAGTGAAGGCGGAGGGACTCAGCCCCAGCATTTT.

V is TRBV6-5 and J is TRBJ1-3; D not certain. The germline V gene has CDR1 MNHEY and CDR2 SVGAGI. The CDR3 totals 16 residues. V lost 0 bases and J 0 bases, leaving 9 bases between the germline ends. CDR3 loop: CASSYSLISSGNTIYF. CDR3 DNA sequence: TGTGCCAGCAGTTACTCCCTGATCAGCTCTGGAAACACCATATATTTT.

The chain has TRBV5-1 and TRBJ1-1, with a possible D match to TRBD1 (6 bases). The CDR3 contains 16 residues. The germline V gene encodes CDR1 SGHRS and CDR2 YFSETQ. Trimming left V 3 bases short and J 4 bases short, with 19 bases between. The CDR3 DNA reads as TGCGCCAGCAGCTGGGGAGTGGGGGCAGGGAGCACTGAAGCTTTCTTT. It encodes CASSWGVGAGSTEAFF.

The chain has TRBV7-9 and TRBJ1-4; D may be TRBD1 (6 bases). Deletions cut 5 bases from V and 8 bases from J, with 18 bases between. Germline CDR1 and CDR2: SEHNR and FQNEAQ (reference sequence). This CDR3 contains 15 residues. The CDR3 loop reads CASSPQAGAGEKLFF. CDR3 in DNA: TGTGCCAGCAGCCCCCAAGCGGGGGCTGGAGAAAAACTGTTTTTT.

This chain joins TRBV2 and TRBJ1-6; 8 bases match TRBD1. V lost 8 bases, J lost 8 bases, and 14 bases stayed unmatched. Germline assignment: CDR1 SNHLY and CDR2 FYNNEI. CDR3 length equals 16 residues. In nucleotides, the CDR3 is TGTGCCAGCTGTGGACAGGGTAGTGGTAACGATTCACCCCTCCACTTT. Amino acid sequence: CASCGQGSGNDSPLHF.

The V call is TRBV5-1, the J call TRBJ1-1; TRBD1 might be the D (5 bases). The V end lost 4 bases, the J end lost 1 base, and 11 bases lay between the germline ends. The V gene's germline CDR1 is SGHRS and CDR2 YFSETQ. The CDR3 is made up of 14 amino acids. Written as DNA, the CDR3 is TGCGCCAGCAGCCAAGGGACGGAGAACACTGAAGCTTTCTTT. It encodes CASSQGTENTEAFF.

The chain links TRBV7-8 to TRBJ1-3, with a possible D match to TRBD1 (5 bases). The CDR3 totals 14 residues. Germline CDR1 and CDR2: SGHVS and FQNEAQ. The germline V and J ends were trimmed by 3 bases and 4 bases, with 10 bases remaining between them. This CDR3 reads CASSFGTAGNTIYF. Written as DNA, the CDR3 is TGTGCCAGCAGCTTTGGGACGGCCGGAAACACCATATATTTT.

This clone was picked up a small number of times. This chain connects TRBV6-2 or TRBV6-3 to TRBJ2-5; D is undetermined. In germline, CDR1 is MNHEY, CDR2 SVGEGT. This CDR3 has 12 residues. V lost 6 bases and J 5 bases, leaving 10 bases between the germline ends. CDR3 DNA sequence: TGTGCCAGCAGCCCCCCCGTGGAGACCCAGTACTTC. This sequence encodes CASSPPVETQYF.

CDR3 region: CASSIRTGGGGETQYF. In DNA, the CDR3 is TGTGCCAGCAGCATAAGGACAGGGGGCGGTGGGGAGACCCAGTACTTC. This chain joins TRBV5-4 and TRBJ2-5; 11 bases match TRBD1. Germline assignment: CDR1 SGHNT and CDR2 YYREEE (reference sequence). This CDR3 region has 16 residues. With 4 bases clipped from V and 5 bases from J, the junction kept 10 bases outside the gene matches.

In its sample, this clone was seen a few times. This may come from a read error, since a much larger clone is one base off. Within the sample, other DNA sequences also encode this same CDR3. The chain employs TRBV19 and TRBJ1-1; no firm D call. This CDR3 has 13 residues. The V end was cut by 5 bases, the J end by 0 bases, with 7 bases between. CDR1 is LNHDA and CDR2 is SQIVND in the germline V gene (reference sequence). The CDR3 reads CASSFTLNTEAFF. CDR3 DNA: TGTGCCAGTAGTTTTACGTTGAACACTGAAGCTTTCTTT.

This sequence joins TRBV28 and TRBJ2-1, with 11 bases that match TRBD2. The CDR3 loop spans 15 amino acids. CDR1 and CDR2 from the germline V gene are MDHEN and SYDVKM. J lost 4 bases, V lost 6 bases, and 5 bases had no gene match. The CDR3 protein is CASSPTSGGYNEQFF. DNA for the CDR3: TGTGCCAGCAGCCCTACTAGCGGGGGTTACAATGAGCAGTTCTTC.

V and J are TRBV6-6 and TRBJ1-2; the match to TRBD1 covers 8 bases. The CDR3 covers 14 residues. The germline CDR1 and CDR2 sequences are MNHNY and SVGAGI (reference sequence). Losses at the gene ends were 7 bases for V and 3 bases for J; bases not matched to a gene: 7. CDR3 residues: CASTNGQGDYGYTF. DNA for the CDR3: TGTGCCAGCACCAACGGACAGGGTGACTATGGCTACACCTTC.

J is TRBJ1-2 and V is TRBV13; D is unclear. This CDR3 comprises 12 residues. Deletions cut 5 bases from V and 3 bases from J, with 7 bases between. From germline, CDR1 is PRHDT and CDR2 FYEKMQ (reference sequence). This chain's CDR3 is CASSQDYYGYTF. In nucleotides, the CDR3 is TGTGCCAGCAGCCAGGATTACTATGGCTACACCTTC.

The V call is TRBV19, the J call TRBJ1-2; D is ambiguous. The CDR3 has 15 residues. Germline V gives CDR1 LNHDA, CDR2 SQIVND (reference sequence). With 10 bases removed from V and 4 bases from J, the gap between germline ends came to 22 bases. The CDR3 sequence is CATNGKSRVGYGYTF. CDR3 nucleotide sequence: TGTGCCACCAACGGCAAATCCAGAGTAGGCTATGGCTACACCTTC.

V is TRBV2 and J is TRBJ2-5; the D call may be TRBD1 or TRBD2 (5 bases each). Germline V gives CDR1 SNHLY, CDR2 FYNNEI. This CDR3 contains 14 residues. V lost 0 bases and J lost 7, with 12 bases in between. CDR3: CASSEANPGGTQYF. The DNA of the CDR3 is TGTGCCAGCAGTGAAGCGAATCCTGGGGGGACCCAGTACTTC.

The chain is built from TRBV5-1 and TRBJ2-4, with TRBD2 identical over 14 bases. The trim removed 0 bases at V and 0 bases at J, leaving 2 bases unmatched. Germline V gene lookup returns CDR1 SGHRS and CDR2 YFSETQ. The CDR3 has 18 residues. The DNA for the CDR3 is TGCGCCAGCAGCTTGGGACTAGCGGGGGGGCTAGCCAAAAACATTCAGTACTTC. Protein product: CASSLGLAGGLAKNIQYF.

The chain combines TRBV6-2 or TRBV6-3 with TRBJ2-1; possibly TRBD1 for D (6 bases). CDR1 and CDR2 from the germline V gene are MNHEY and SVGEGT. The CDR3 is 17 residues long. V gave up 0 bases and J gave up 1 base, with 13 bases separating them. CDR3 amino acids: CASSYSPGDTSYNEQFF. CDR3 nucleotide sequence: TGTGCCAGCAGTTACTCACCAGGGGACACTTCCTACAATGAGCAGTTCTTC.

The chain uses TRBV4-1 and TRBJ1-2; a weak D match, TRBD1 (6 bases). The CDR3 extends over 16 amino acids. Germline loops: CDR1 MGHRA, CDR2 YSYEKL. V was shortened by 4 bases and J by 1 base, with 16 bases between the two germline ends. CDR3 in amino acids: CASSLPGQLLNYGYTF. CDR3 in DNA: TGCGCCAGCAGCCTTCCCGGACAGCTACTTAACTATGGCTACACCTTC.

The V gene is TRBV28, the J gene TRBJ1-2; D remains unclear. This CDR3 is 14 amino acids long. The germline V and J ends were trimmed by 7 bases and 5 bases, with 17 bases remaining between them. Germline lookup yields CDR1 MDHEN and CDR2 SYDVKM. The chain's CDR3 is CASTPSTESYGYTF. CDR3 in DNA: TGTGCCAGCACCCCCAGTACGGAATCATATGGCTACACCTTC.

The V call is TRBV6-5, the J call TRBJ2-2, with 8 bases that match TRBD1. Germline V lookup: CDR1 MNHEY, CDR2 SVGAGI. The CDR3 totals 13 residues. Trimming cost V 7 bases and J 7 bases; bases outside gene matches: 5. The CDR3, as DNA: TGTGCCAGCACCGGACAGGGTGTCGGGGAGCTGTTTTTT. Translation gives CASTGQGVGELFF.

The gene calls are TRBV2 and TRBJ1-4; D is unresolved. CDR1 and CDR2 from the germline V gene are SNHLY and FYNNEI. This CDR3 spans 13 amino acids. Trimming took off 5 bases at V and 7 bases at J, with 11 bases between the two ends. The CDR3 DNA reads TGTGCCAGCAGTTCATTAGAAGGTGAAAAACTGTTTTTT. Its translation: CASSSLEGEKLFF.

This chain links TRBV7-2 with TRBJ1-4, with 7 bases that match TRBD1. This CDR3 has 15 residues. Germline CDR1 SGHTA, CDR2 FQGNSA. V lost 3 bases to trimming and J lost 6 bases; unmatched junction nucleotides: 7. CDR3: CASSLTSGTDEKLFF. The CDR3 region has the DNA TGTGCCAGCAGCTTGACCTCCGGGACAGATGAAAAACTGTTTTTT.

The chain has TRBV6-6 and TRBJ1-3; no clear D gene. V dropped 7 bases and J dropped 4 bases, with 11 bases sitting between them. This CDR3 contains 13 residues. Germline assignment: CDR1 MNHNY and CDR2 SVGAGI (reference sequence). CDR3 coding DNA: TGTGCCAGCAACGATCCCTGGGGAAACACCATATATTTT. This translates into CASNDPWGNTIYF.

This chain uses TRBV29-1 with TRBJ2-3, with D perhaps being TRBD1 or TRBD2 (6 bases each). Germline values: CDR1 SQVTM, CDR2 ANQGSEA. There are 13 residues in the CDR3. V lost 5 bases, J lost 3 bases, and 12 bases lay in between. The CDR3 region is CSVCTGRTDTQYF. DNA for the CDR3: TGCAGCGTTTGCACAGGGAGGACAGATACGCAGTATTTT.

This rearrangement joins TRBV18 to TRBJ2-6; D possibly corresponds to TRBD1 (5 bases). Germline V gene lookup returns CDR1 KGHSH and CDR2 LQKENI. The CDR3 is 16 residues long. V dropped 8 bases and J dropped 3 bases, with 17 bases sitting between them. CDR3 region: CASHPTGLGGANVLTF. The CDR3, as DNA: TGTGCCAGCCATCCTACAGGTCTTGGTGGGGCCAACGTCCTGACTTTC.

The chain employs TRBV7-9 and TRBJ2-2; possibly TRBD2 for D (6 bases). The CDR3 is 15 residues long. Trimming stripped 2 bases from V and 4 bases from J, with 11 bases between. CDR1 and CDR2 (germline): SEHNR, FQNEAQ (reference sequence). The CDR3 here is CASSLTRAGTGELFF. The CDR3 DNA reads as TGTGCCAGCAGCTTAACCCGAGCGGGCACCGGGGAGCTGTTTTTT.

V usage is TRBV28 and J usage is TRBJ2-1; D might be TRBD2 (5 bases). CDR3 length: 14 residues. The germline V gene encodes CDR1 MDHEN and CDR2 SYDVKM. The germline V and J ends were trimmed by 7 bases and 6 bases, with 16 bases remaining between them. The DNA of the CDR3 is TGTGCCAGCAATGAGGGTGGACGCCCCAATGAGCAGTTCTTC. Translated, it gives CASNEGGRPNEQFF.

CDR3 loop: CASSEGQGDEKLFF. The CDR3 region has the DNA TGTGCCAGCAGTGAAGGACAGGGTGATGAAAAACTGTTTTTT. The gene calls are TRBV6-1 and TRBJ1-4; 7 bases align to TRBD1. CDR1 and CDR2 from the germline V gene are MNHNS and SASEGT. The V segment lost 1 base and the J segment 6 bases; nucleotides outside the gene matches: 2. The CDR3 is 14 residues long.

The chain couples TRBV6-5 to TRBJ1-6, with D perhaps matching TRBD1 (6 bases). The germline V gene has CDR1 MNHEY and CDR2 SVGAGI. V was pared by 6 bases and J by 10 bases, with 16 bases between. The CDR3 extends over 14 amino acids. Written as DNA, the CDR3 is TGTGCCAGCAGCCCCACAGGGTGGGGGTCACCCCTCCACTTT. This gives the protein CASSPTGWGSPLHF.